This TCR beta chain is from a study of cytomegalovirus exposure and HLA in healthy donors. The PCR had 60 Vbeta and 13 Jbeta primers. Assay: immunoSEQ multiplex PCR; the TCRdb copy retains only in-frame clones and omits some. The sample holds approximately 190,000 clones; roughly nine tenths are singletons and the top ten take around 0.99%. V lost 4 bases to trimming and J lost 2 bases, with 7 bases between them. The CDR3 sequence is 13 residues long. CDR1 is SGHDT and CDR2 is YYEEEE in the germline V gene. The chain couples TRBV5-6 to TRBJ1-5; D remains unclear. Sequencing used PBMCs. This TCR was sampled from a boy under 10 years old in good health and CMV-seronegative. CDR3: CASSPGGNQPQHF. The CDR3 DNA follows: TGTGCCAGCAGCCCGGGAGGCAATCAGCCCCAGCATTTT.